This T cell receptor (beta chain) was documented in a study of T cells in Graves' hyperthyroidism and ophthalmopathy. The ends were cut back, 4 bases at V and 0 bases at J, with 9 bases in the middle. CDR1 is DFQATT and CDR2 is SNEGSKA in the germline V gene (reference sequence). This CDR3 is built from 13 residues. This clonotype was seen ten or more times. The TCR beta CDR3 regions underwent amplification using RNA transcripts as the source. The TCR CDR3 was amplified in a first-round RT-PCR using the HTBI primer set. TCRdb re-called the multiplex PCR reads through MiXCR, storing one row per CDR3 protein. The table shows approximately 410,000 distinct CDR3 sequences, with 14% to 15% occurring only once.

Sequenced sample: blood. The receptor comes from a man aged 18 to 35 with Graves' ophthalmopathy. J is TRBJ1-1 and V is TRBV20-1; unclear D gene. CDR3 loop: CSAKGRMNTEAFF. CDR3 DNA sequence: TGCAGTGCTAAAGGACGGATGAACACTGAAGCTTTCTTT.